Below, 10 T cell receptor beta chains from the same sample are listed, as sequenced in a study of T-cell memory formation after mild COVID-19. TCRdb used MiXCR to reprocess the 5' RACE reads, holding one entry per CDR3 protein. This table holds about half a million distinct CDR3 sequences, around a sixth found once. Sequencing was done on a sample of PBMCs or a T cell subset sorted from them (not recorded which). All receptors derive from an adult woman who had mild COVID-19 (a few samples of this study predate the infection). Cell type and time point are not known.

The V call is TRBV20-1, the J call TRBJ2-3; no clear D gene. The CDR3 has 14 amino acids. Per germline, CDR1 DFQATT and CDR2 SNEGSKA (reference sequence). Trimming shortened V by 6 bases and J by 0 bases, and 13 bases separated the two germline ends. The CDR3 coding sequence is TGCAGTGCCCGACCGCTAACGAGCACAGATACGCAGTATTTT. Translated, it gives CSARPLTSTDTQYF.

This clonotype appeared once. The chain couples TRBV6-5 to TRBJ1-1, with D unclear. Trimming took 0 bases from V and 7 from J, leaving 9 bases between them. Germline values: CDR1 MNHEY, CDR2 SVGAGI. The CDR3 sequence is 13 residues long. CDR3 in DNA: TGTGCCAGCAGTTACTCACGGGGTGTTGAAGCTTTCTTT. Protein product: CASSYSRGVEAFF.

This clonotype was seen many times. The chain has TRBV6-5 and TRBJ2-7, with TRBD2 matching 12 bases. Per the germline V gene, CDR1 is MNHEY and CDR2 is SVGAGI. CDR3 size: 16 residues. The V gene end was trimmed by 5 bases and the J gene end by 3 bases; junction bases not matched to a gene: 8. This CDR3 reads CASSPGLAGTSYEQYF. CDR3 bases: TGTGCCAGCAGTCCGGGACTAGCGGGCACAAGCTACGAGCAGTACTTC.

A few counts support this clonotype. V gene TRBV7-9 combines with J gene TRBJ1-1, with TRBD1 matching over 10 bases. Germline loops: CDR1 SEHNR, CDR2 FQNEAQ (reference sequence). The CDR3 consists of 16 residues. The V gene end was trimmed by 0 bases and the J gene end by 3 bases; junction bases not matched to a gene: 4. In DNA, the CDR3 is TGTGCCAGCAGCTTAGCTACCGGGACAGGGGACACTGAAGCTTTCTTT. It is translated as CASSLATGTGDTEAFF.

The chain is built from TRBV11-1 and TRBJ2-1, with D possibly matching TRBD2 (6 bases). Trimming stripped 4 bases from V and 2 bases from J, with 12 bases between. There are 15 residues in the CDR3. Germline V gene data show CDR1 as SGHAT and CDR2 as FQDESV (reference sequence). This chain's CDR3 is CASSSGGGTYNEQFF. CDR3 bases: TGTGCCAGCAGCTCCGGGGGTGGCACCTACAATGAGCAGTTCTTC.

This clonotype was counted between two and nine times. V is TRBV5-1 and J is TRBJ1-2; no reliable D call. CDR3 length: 14 residues. V gave up 2 bases and J gave up 2 bases, with 10 bases separating them. The germline V gene encodes CDR1 SGHRS and CDR2 YFSETQ. CDR3 sequence: CASSFWYGNYGYTF. The DNA for the CDR3 is TGCGCCAGCAGCTTCTGGTACGGGAACTATGGCTACACCTTC.

This sequence joins TRBV20-1 and TRBJ1-1; D is possibly TRBD1 (5 bases). Germline V gene data show CDR1 as DFQATT and CDR2 as SNEGSKA (reference sequence). The CDR3 loop spans 14 amino acids. The V and J ends lost 4 bases and 0 bases respectively, with 12 bases between them. As DNA, the CDR3 is TGCAGTGCTACCAGGGAGCTTATGAACACTGAAGCTTTCTTT. It is translated as CSATRELMNTEAFF.

This clonotype occurred a few times. The chain recombines TRBV20-1 with TRBJ1-1; no definite D call. V lost 5 bases to trimming and J lost 6 bases, with 22 bases between them. Looked up from germline, CDR1 is DFQATT and CDR2 is SNEGSKA (reference sequence). The CDR3 contains 15 residues. CDR3 bases: TGCAGTGCTGAGCCCGGGATCTCCATCAATCCTGAAGCTTTCTTT. Translated, it gives CSAEPGISINPEAFF.

The chain links TRBV24-1 to TRBJ2-1; 9 bases fit TRBD1. The CDR3 contains 15 residues. Germline trimming cut 1 base from V and 8 bases from J; bases unmatched to any gene: 5. The germline gives CDR1 KGHDR, CDR2 SFDVKD. Written as DNA, the CDR3 is TGTGCCACCAGTGATTTAGAACAGGGGGCTTATGAGCAGTTCTTC. It encodes CATSDLEQGAYEQFF.

This clonotype was counted only a few times. The chain recombines TRBV15 with TRBJ2-4, with 9 bases lining up with TRBD1. V gave up 8 bases and J gave up 1 base; unmatched junction bases: 6. The CDR3 length is 15 residues. Germline V CDR1 and CDR2: LNHNV, YYDKDF (reference sequence). The CDR3 DNA sequence: TGTGCCACCGGGGGGACAGGGAGGGCCAAAAACATTCAGTACTTC. Protein product: CATGGTGRAKNIQYF.